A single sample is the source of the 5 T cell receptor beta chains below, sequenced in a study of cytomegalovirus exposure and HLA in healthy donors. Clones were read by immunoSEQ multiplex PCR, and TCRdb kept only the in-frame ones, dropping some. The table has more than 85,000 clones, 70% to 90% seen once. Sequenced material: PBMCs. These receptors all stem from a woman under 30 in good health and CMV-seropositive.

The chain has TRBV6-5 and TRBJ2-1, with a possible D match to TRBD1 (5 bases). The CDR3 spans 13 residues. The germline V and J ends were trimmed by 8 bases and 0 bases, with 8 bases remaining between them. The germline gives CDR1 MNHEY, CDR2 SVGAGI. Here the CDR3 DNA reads TGTGCCAGCGCCGACAGCTCCTACAATGAGCAGTTCTTC. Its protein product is CASADSSYNEQFF.

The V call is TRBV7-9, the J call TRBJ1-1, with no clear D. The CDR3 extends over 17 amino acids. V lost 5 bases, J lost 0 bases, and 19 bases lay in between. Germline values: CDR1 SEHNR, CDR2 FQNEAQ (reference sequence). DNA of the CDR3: TGTGCCAGCAGCACCCAGGCCAGTGGGCCTTTGAACACTGAAGCTTTCTTT. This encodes CASSTQASGPLNTEAFF.

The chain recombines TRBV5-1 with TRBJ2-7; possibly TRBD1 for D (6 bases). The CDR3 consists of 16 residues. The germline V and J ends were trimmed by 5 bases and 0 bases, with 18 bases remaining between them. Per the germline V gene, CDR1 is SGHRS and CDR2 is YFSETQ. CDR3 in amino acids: CASRPLGQLDSYEQYF. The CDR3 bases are TGCGCCAGCAGACCGCTTGGACAGCTAGACTCCTACGAGCAGTACTTC.

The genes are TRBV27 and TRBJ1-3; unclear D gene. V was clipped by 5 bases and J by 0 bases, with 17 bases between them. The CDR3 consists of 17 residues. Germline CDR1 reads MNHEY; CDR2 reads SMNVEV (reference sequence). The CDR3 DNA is TGTGCCAGCAGTCCCCTCGGGGAGGGAGACTCTGGAAACACCATATATTTT. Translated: CASSPLGEGDSGNTIYF.

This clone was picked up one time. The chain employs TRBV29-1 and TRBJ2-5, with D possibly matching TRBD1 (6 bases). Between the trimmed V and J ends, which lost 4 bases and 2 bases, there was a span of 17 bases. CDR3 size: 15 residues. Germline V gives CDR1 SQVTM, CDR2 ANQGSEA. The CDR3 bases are TGCAGCGTTGCTCAGGGGTTCTTAATTCAAGAGACCCAGTACTTC. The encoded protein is CSVAQGFLIQETQYF. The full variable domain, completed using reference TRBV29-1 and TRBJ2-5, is SAVISQKPSRDICQRGTSLTIQCQVDSQVTMMFWYRQQPGQSLTLIATANQGSEATYESGFVIDKFPISRPNLTFSTLTVSNMSPEDSSIYLCSVAQGFLIQETQYFGPGTRLLVL.